What follows are 28 T cell receptor beta chains derived from one specimen sequenced in a study of blood T cell repertoires in COVID-19. Only in-frame clones appear in the TCRdb table, and some are missing; sequencing was by immunoSEQ multiplex PCR. The data contain 200,000 to 250,000 clones, about 85% of them singletons. What was sequenced was PBMCs or T cells enriched from blood (not recorded which). Every receptor here comes from a man under 40 who had recovered from COVID-19.

V gene TRBV2 combines with J gene TRBJ1-2; D possibly corresponds to TRBD1 (5 bases). CDR1 and CDR2 (germline): SNHLY, FYNNEI. There are 14 residues in the CDR3. V lost 2 bases to trimming and J lost 0 bases, with 7 bases between them. The CDR3 bases are TGTGCCAGCAGTGAACAGGGTACTAACTATGGCTACACCTTC. This sequence encodes CASSEQGTNYGYTF.

The chain combines TRBV2 with TRBJ2-3, with TRBD2 identical over 9 bases. The CDR3 has 15 amino acids. The V and J ends lost 4 bases and 3 bases, in that order; junction bases with no gene match: 5. Germline V gene sequence: CDR1 SNHLY, CDR2 FYNNEI. DNA of the CDR3: TGTGCCAGCAGTGTCGCGGGAGGGCGTACAGATACGCAGTATTTT. Translating gives CASSVAGGRTDTQYF.

The chain joins TRBV27 to TRBJ1-5; D perhaps matches TRBD1 (5 bases). This CDR3 region has 14 residues. Between the trimmed V and J ends, which lost 3 bases and 5 bases, there was a span of 11 bases. From germline, CDR1 is MNHEY and CDR2 SMNVEV (reference sequence). DNA for the CDR3: TGTGCCAGCAGTTTGCCAGGGTTCGATCAGCCCCAGCATTTT. This encodes CASSLPGFDQPQHF.

CDR3 residues: CAWSSRRSNQPQHF. CDR3 bases: TGTGCCTGGAGTTCCCGGAGAAGCAATCAGCCCCAGCATTTT. This rearrangement joins TRBV30 to TRBJ1-5; D is undetermined. V dropped 2 bases and J dropped 1 base, with 9 bases sitting between them. There are 14 residues in the CDR3. Germline CDR1 reads GTSNPN; CDR2 reads SVGIG (reference sequence).

The rearrangement links TRBV6-1 to TRBJ1-2; possibly TRBD1 for D (5 bases). The V end lost 0 bases, the J end lost 7 bases, and 21 bases lay between the germline ends. Looked up from germline, CDR1 is MNHNS and CDR2 is SASEGT. The length of the CDR3 is 17 residues. CDR3 nucleotide sequence: TGTGCCAGCAGTGAAGCTTTGTTGGGTCAAAGGGGTTTTGGCTACACCTTC. It yields the protein CASSEALLGQRGFGYTF.

This chain links TRBV27 with TRBJ1-2; D possibly corresponds to TRBD1 (5 bases). Trimming removed 5 bases at V and 3 bases at J, with 13 bases between. The CDR3 has 14 amino acids. Germline V gene sequence: CDR1 MNHEY, CDR2 SMNVEV (reference sequence). CDR3 residues: CASSPSGQHYGYTF. CDR3 sequence (DNA): TGTGCCAGCAGTCCCTCAGGGCAGCACTATGGCTACACCTTC.

This clone has a handful of counts. The V call is TRBV7-9, the J call TRBJ2-7, with D possibly TRBD2 on 6 matching bases. Germline assignment: CDR1 SEHNR and CDR2 FQNEAQ (reference sequence). CDR3 length: 16 residues. V was clipped by 1 base and J by 3 bases, with 16 bases between them. The CDR3 is CASSLEASVPLYEQYF. The CDR3 coding sequence is TGTGCCAGCAGCTTAGAGGCTAGCGTGCCGCTCTACGAGCAGTACTTC.

V is TRBV5-6 and J is TRBJ2-2; no reliable D call. Germline V lookup: CDR1 SGHDT, CDR2 YYEEEE. Trimming removed 1 base from V and 10 bases from J, with 17 bases in between. This CDR3 is 15 amino acids long. CDR3 DNA: TGTGCCAGCAGCTTGCGGTCTACGTGGGCCTCGGAGCTGTTTTTT. This translates into CASSLRSTWASELFF.

V is TRBV28 and J is TRBJ1-3, with D possibly TRBD1 on 5 matching bases. The CDR3 extends over 15 amino acids. Trimming took 6 bases from V and 0 from J, leaving 12 bases between them. From germline, CDR1 is MDHEN and CDR2 SYDVKM. The CDR3: CASRSRQLSGNTIYF. DNA for the CDR3: TGTGCCAGCAGGTCCCGACAGCTCTCTGGAAACACCATATATTTT.

The rearrangement links TRBV29-1 to TRBJ1-1; D is ambiguous. V lost 3 bases and J lost 6, with 20 bases in between. Germline V gives CDR1 SQVTM, CDR2 ANQGSEA. This CDR3 is 15 amino acids long. The CDR3 nucleotides are TGCAGCGTTGATGGCTTTGGGCGGGGTCTGTCTGAAGCTTTCTTT. Protein: CSVDGFGRGLSEAFF.

The gene calls are TRBV2 and TRBJ1-3, with 7 nucleotides matching TRBD1. V lost 6 bases and J lost 0; bases outside the gene matches: 11. This CDR3 has 17 amino acids. Germline values: CDR1 SNHLY, CDR2 FYNNEI. This chain's CDR3 is CASRQSGQKSSGNTIYF. Here the CDR3 DNA reads TGTGCCAGCAGACAATCGGGACAGAAGAGCTCTGGAAACACCATATATTTT.

J is TRBJ1-5 and V is TRBV12-3 or TRBV12-4; tentative D call: TRBD1 (6 bases). The CDR3 is 13 residues long. With 8 bases removed from V and 5 bases from J, the gap between germline ends came to 13 bases. CDR3 sequence: CASSTQGDQPQHF. As DNA, the CDR3 is TGTGCCAGCTCCACACAGGGAGATCAGCCCCAGCATTTT.

V gene TRBV5-1 combines with J gene TRBJ2-7, with D possibly matching TRBD1 (5 bases). CDR3 length: 15 residues. In germline, CDR1 is SGHRS, CDR2 YFSETQ. With 0 bases removed from V and 2 bases from J, the gap between germline ends came to 12 bases. CDR3 amino acids: CASSLVAGLPYEQYF. The DNA for the CDR3 is TGCGCCAGCAGCTTGGTCGCAGGGTTGCCCTACGAGCAGTACTTC.

The rearrangement uses TRBV10-3 and TRBJ2-3; 8 bases are a match to TRBD2. Germline CDR1 reads ENHRY; CDR2 reads SYGVKD. J gave up 4 bases and V 4 bases, and 10 bases lay outside the gene matches. The CDR3 is 16 residues long. This chain's CDR3 is CAISAAVGGAADTQYF. DNA for the CDR3: TGTGCCATCAGTGCCGCGGTCGGGGGGGCCGCAGATACGCAGTATTTT.

The chain has TRBV19 and TRBJ1-1, with 11 bases matching TRBD1. V trimming: 9 bases; J trimming: 13 bases; junction bases outside the gene matches: 16. CDR3 length: 14 residues. The germline V gene has CDR1 LNHDA and CDR2 SQIVND (reference sequence). The CDR3: CASRRSGQGARVFF. DNA for the CDR3: TGTGCCAGCCGCCGATCCGGACAGGGGGCACGAGTTTTCTTT. The entire variable domain, with the rest obtained from reference TRBV19 and TRBJ1-1, is as follows: DGGITQSPKYLFRKEGQNVTLSCEQNLNHDAMYWYRQDPGQGLRLIYYSQIVNDFQKGDIAEGYSVSREKKESFPLTVTSAQKNPTAFYLCASRRSGQGARVFFGQGTRLTVV.

In DNA, the CDR3 is TGTGCCAGCAGCCCTGGCGGCGGGGGCGAAACTGAAGCTTTCTTT. It yields the protein CASSPGGGGETEAFF. The genes are TRBV5-4 and TRBJ1-1; TRBD1 might be the D (6 bases). This CDR3 has 15 amino acids. Trimming left V 4 bases short and J 5 bases short, with 18 bases between. Germline V CDR1 and CDR2: SGHNT, YYREEE (reference sequence). The whole variable domain, remainder taken from reference TRBV5-4 and TRBJ1-1, is ETGVTQSPTHLIKTRGQQVTLRCSSQSGHNTVSWYQQALGQGPQFIFQYYREEENGRGNFPPRFSGLQFPNYSSELNVNALELDDSALYLCASSPGGGGETEAFFGQGTRLTVV.

J is TRBJ1-4 and V is TRBV19; TRBD1 is a possible D gene (5 bases). V lost 6 bases to trimming and J lost 4 bases, with 12 bases between them. The germline CDR1 and CDR2 sequences are LNHDA and SQIVND (reference sequence). The CDR3 has 14 amino acids. The CDR3 sequence is CASRSGGFNEKLFF. In nucleotides, the CDR3 is TGTGCCAGTAGATCCGGGGGATTTAATGAAAAACTGTTTTTT.

The CDR3 DNA follows: TGTGCCAGCAGCTTTGCGGGGAAAGATACGCAGTATTTT. Translating it yields CASSFAGKDTQYF. The chain uses TRBV11-2 and TRBJ2-3; D might be TRBD2 (6 bases). V dropped 3 bases and J dropped 5 bases, with 9 bases sitting between them. This CDR3 is built from 13 residues. The germline V gene encodes CDR1 SGHAT and CDR2 FQNNGV.

The chain is built from TRBV5-8 and TRBJ1-2; perhaps TRBD1 as D (6 bases). The CDR3 loop spans 13 amino acids. Germline V gene sequence: CDR1 SGHTS, CDR2 YDEGEE. Trimming left V 4 bases short and J 5 bases short, with 12 bases between. Written as DNA, the CDR3 is TGTGCCAGCAGCGGCAGGGGTGGGTATGGCTACACCTTC. Translated, it gives CASSGRGGYGYTF.

This chain connects TRBV6-5 to TRBJ1-2; 8 positions match TRBD1. Germline V gene sequence: CDR1 MNHEY, CDR2 SVGAGI. The V segment lost 4 bases and the J segment 3 bases; nucleotides outside the gene matches: 10. This CDR3 spans 16 amino acids. CDR3: CASSSHGQGGDYGYTF. The CDR3 nucleotides are TGTGCCAGCAGTTCCCACGGACAGGGCGGCGACTATGGCTACACCTTC.

The chain recombines TRBV5-8 with TRBJ1-5; D perhaps matches TRBD1 (5 bases). The length of the CDR3 is 18 residues. Germline CDR1 SGHTS, CDR2 YDEGEE. V shed 1 base and J shed 1 base, with 18 bases lying between them. As DNA, the CDR3 is TGTGCCAGCAGCTTGAGGGGCACCCGAAAGGGAAGCAATCAGCCCCAGCATTTT. Translated, it gives CASSLRGTRKGSNQPQHF.

CDR3 amino acids: CASSYREPPEKLFF. The CDR3 bases are TGTGCCAGCAGCTACCGGGAACCTCCTGAAAAACTGTTTTTT. This sequence joins TRBV7-9 and TRBJ1-4; no clear D. Germline lookup yields CDR1 SEHNR and CDR2 FQNEAQ (reference sequence). The CDR3 consists of 14 residues. The germline V and J ends were trimmed by 4 bases and 7 bases, with 13 bases remaining between them.

The genes are TRBV18 and TRBJ1-5; 8 bases are shared with TRBD1. With V trimmed by 4 bases and J by 7 bases, 15 bases remained unmatched. Germline values: CDR1 KGHSH, CDR2 LQKENI. The CDR3 totals 17 residues. In DNA, the CDR3 is TGTGCCAGCTCACGAAACCCCTCGACAGGGGACGGCCAGCCCCAGCATTTT. It translates to CASSRNPSTGDGQPQHF.

The J gene is TRBJ2-5, the V gene TRBV27; D not certain. Deletions cut 6 bases from V and 5 bases from J, with 19 bases between. CDR3 size: 15 residues. The V gene's germline CDR1 is MNHEY and CDR2 SMNVEV (reference sequence). The CDR3 spells CASRLQRYPKETQYF. The CDR3 DNA follows: TGTGCCAGCAGGCTTCAGCGTTACCCTAAGGAGACCCAGTACTTC.

The genes are TRBV25-1 and TRBJ1-2; 7 bases line up with TRBD1. Germline V gene lookup returns CDR1 MGHDK and CDR2 SYGVNS. The CDR3 contains 18 residues. Trimming took 6 bases from V and 3 from J; bases not matched to a gene: 19. CDR3 nucleotide sequence: TGTGCCAGCAGCCCCGACAGGGCAGGACCCTTAAAATACTATGGCTACACCTTC. Translating gives CASSPDRAGPLKYYGYTF.

This clone was counted once. It is likely a read error: a sequence one base away is far more abundant. This sequence joins TRBV7-2 and TRBJ2-7; no clear D. The CDR3 is 11 residues long. In germline, CDR1 is SGHTA, CDR2 FQGNSA. V gave up 3 bases and J gave up 3 bases, with 3 bases separating them. CDR3 bases: TGTGCCAGCAGCTTTTACTACGAGCAGTACTTC. Translated: CASSFYYEQYF.

The chain has TRBV10-3 and TRBJ1-2; D remains ambiguous. The CDR3 extends over 11 amino acids. Germline V gives CDR1 ENHRY, CDR2 SYGVKD. V was pared by 7 bases and J by 5 bases, with 8 bases between. CDR3 residues: CAIKGGYGYTF. In DNA, the CDR3 is TGTGCCATCAAAGGAGGATATGGCTACACCTTC.

The J gene is TRBJ1-4, the V gene TRBV5-4; D gene uncertain. Germline assignment: CDR1 SGHNT and CDR2 YYREEE (reference sequence). This CDR3 region has 15 residues. V lost 4 bases and J lost 0, with 10 bases in between. CDR3 bases: TGTGCCAGCAGCCCCGAGGTGGCAACTAATGAAAAACTGTTTTTT. It translates to CASSPEVATNEKLFF. Complete variable domain (other parts from reference TRBV5-4 and TRBJ1-4): ETGVTQSPTHLIKTRGQQVTLRCSSQSGHNTVSWYQQALGQGPQFIFQYYREEENGRGNFPPRFSGLQFPNYSSELNVNALELDDSALYLCASSPEVATNEKLFFGSGTQLSVL.